This T cell receptor (beta chain) emerged from a study of blood T cell repertoires in COVID-19. Method: immunoSEQ multiplex PCR; TCRdb's copy keeps in-frame clones and lacks some. Here the sample spans about 250,000 clones, approximately 86% being singletons. This CDR3 is 15 amino acids long. Germline CDR1 is SGHAT and CDR2 is FQNNGV. Trimming took 1 base from V and 3 from J, leaving 13 bases between them. This TCR derives from a woman between 25 and 40 years old with acute COVID-19. The specimen sequenced was PBMCs or T cells enriched from blood (not recorded which). The rearrangement links TRBV11-2 to TRBJ2-7, with D maybe TRBD2 (8 bases). The CDR3 DNA follows: TGTGCCAGCAGCTTAGCGGGAGGGGGCAACTACGAGCAGTACTTC. Residues: CASSLAGGGNYEQYF.